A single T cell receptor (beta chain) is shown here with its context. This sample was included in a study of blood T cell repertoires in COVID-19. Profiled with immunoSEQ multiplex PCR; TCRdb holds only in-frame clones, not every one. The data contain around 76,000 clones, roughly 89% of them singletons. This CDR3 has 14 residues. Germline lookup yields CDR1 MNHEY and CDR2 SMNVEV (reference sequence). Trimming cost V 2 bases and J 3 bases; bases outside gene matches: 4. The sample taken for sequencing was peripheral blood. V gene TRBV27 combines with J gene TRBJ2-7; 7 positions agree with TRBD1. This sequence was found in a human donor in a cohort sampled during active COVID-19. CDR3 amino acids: CASSLLGTDYEQYF. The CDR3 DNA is TGTGCCAGCAGTTTACTCGGGACAGACTACGAGCAGTACTTC.